This note documents a single T cell receptor (beta chain) sequence. What it binds is not known. The data are from a study of cytomegalovirus exposure and HLA in healthy donors. Study-level findings and limits: Previously analyzed data showed that most TCR beta V segments were productive at a frequency of about 87% or about 30%.

Germline assignment: CDR1 SGHNT and CDR2 YYREEE (reference sequence). The CDR3 totals 15 residues. After removal of 2 bases from V and 3 bases from J, the junction contained 8 bases not matched to a gene. In the PCR, 60 Vbeta and 13 Jbeta primers were used. Authors' processing steps: A follow-up analysis tallied 60 million to 85 million unique TCR beta chains, some 9.9 million shared. Method: immunoSEQ multiplex PCR; TCRdb's copy keeps in-frame clones and lacks some. The DNA was the basis for D and trimming; V, J and clone size are from that table. The top ten hold 1.9% of the sample, which has about 160,000 clones, 80% to 90% seen once.

The receptor's source is a man between 18 and 29 years old in good health and CMV-seronegative. Sample: PBMCs. The chain carries TRBV5-4 and TRBJ2-7; 7 positions match TRBD1. CDR3 loop: CASSFGTGAFYEQYF. In DNA, the CDR3 is TGTGCCAGCAGCTTCGGCACAGGGGCATTCTACGAGCAGTACTTC.